This T cell receptor beta chain was captured by sequencing in a study of T cells after yellow fever vaccination. Study in general: Any fraction with a low cell number was prepared using SMART-Seq v4 Ultra Low Input.

Study-wide results and caveats: Detected again after the booster were most primary-vaccination clones, at approximately 95% CD4 and about 89% CD8. By day 5 rather than day 15, the secondary response had peaked, though it was weaker.

The CDR3 totals 13 residues. Trimming took off 7 bases at V and 1 base at J, with 10 bases between the two ends. TCRdb re-derived calls from the 5' RACE reads in MiXCR, one entry per CDR3 protein. The table lists around 320,000 distinct CDR3 sequences, 8.7% of them singletons. In this sample, this clonotype turned up a few times. Its antigen is undetermined. V usage is TRBV12-3 or TRBV12-4 and J usage is TRBJ1-1; D uncertain. The origin of this receptor is a man aged 18 to 30 who received the YFV17D yellow fever vaccine. The source material was CD4+ T cells sorted from PBMCs, sampled 5 days after the yellow fever booster vaccination. The CDR3 protein is CASTIAANTEAFF. CDR3 bases: TGTGCCAGCACGATTGCGGCGAACACTGAAGCTTTCTTT.